This TCR beta chain was profiled in a study of regulatory T cells in long-lasting Graves disease. The CDR3 is made up of 15 amino acids. V was trimmed by 3 bases and J by 0 bases, leaving 9 bases between them. Germline CDR1 and CDR2: SGHTA and FQGNSA. Time point reported: newly diagnosed GD, antithyroid drugs for less than 3 months. RNA from PBMCs was the source of the TCR library. The guidelines of the American Thyroid Association were the basis for diagnosing Graves' disease. Researchers made TCR beta libraries by using iRepertoire HTBI primers and running Arm-PCR on CDR3 regions. TCRdb passed the multiplex PCR reads through MiXCR, listing each CDR3 protein once. The data hold over 400,000 distinct CDR3 sequences, with around 15% observed a single time. This clonotype was recorded at least ten times. This same sample was also part of a study on T cells in Graves' hyperthyroidism and ophthalmopathy. From that report: Newly diagnosed hyperthyroidism patients aged 18 to 65 years had disease lasting under 2 months. A first-round RT-PCR of the TCR CDR3 used the HTBI primer set.

The gene calls are TRBV7-2 and TRBJ2-1, with D unclear. The specimen comprised peripheral blood mononuclear cells (PBMCs), sampled at new diagnosis, from a patient treated with antithyroid drugs. The clonotype comes from a woman in her fifties or sixties with Graves disease. CDR3 in amino acids: CASSFIGNSYNEQFF. CDR3 coding DNA: TGTGCCAGCAGCTTTATCGGAAACTCCTACAATGAGCAGTTCTTC.